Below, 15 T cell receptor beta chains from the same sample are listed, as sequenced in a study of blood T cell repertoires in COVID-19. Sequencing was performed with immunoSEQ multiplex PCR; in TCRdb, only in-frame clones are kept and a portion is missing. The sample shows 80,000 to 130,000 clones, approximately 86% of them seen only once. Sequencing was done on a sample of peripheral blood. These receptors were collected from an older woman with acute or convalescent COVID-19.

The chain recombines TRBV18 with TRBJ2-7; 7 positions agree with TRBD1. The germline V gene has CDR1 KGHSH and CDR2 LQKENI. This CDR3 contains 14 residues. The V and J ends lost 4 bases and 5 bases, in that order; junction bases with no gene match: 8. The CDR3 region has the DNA TGTGCCAGCTCACTGCTGACAGGGTTAAACGAGCAGTACTTC. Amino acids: CASSLLTGLNEQYF.

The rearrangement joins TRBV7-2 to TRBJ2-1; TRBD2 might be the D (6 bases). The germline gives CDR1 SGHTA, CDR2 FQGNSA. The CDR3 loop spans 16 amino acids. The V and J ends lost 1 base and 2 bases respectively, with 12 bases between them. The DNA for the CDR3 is TGTGCCAGCAGCTTAGGCGGACTAACCACCTACAATGAGCAGTTCTTC. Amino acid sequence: CASSLGGLTTYNEQFF.

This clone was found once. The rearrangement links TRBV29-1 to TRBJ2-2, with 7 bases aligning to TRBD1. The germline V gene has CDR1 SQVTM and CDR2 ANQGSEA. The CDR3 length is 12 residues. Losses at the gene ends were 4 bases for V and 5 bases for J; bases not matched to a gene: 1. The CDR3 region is CSVGQGTGELFF. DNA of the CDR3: TGCAGCGTTGGACAGGGAACCGGGGAGCTGTTTTTT.

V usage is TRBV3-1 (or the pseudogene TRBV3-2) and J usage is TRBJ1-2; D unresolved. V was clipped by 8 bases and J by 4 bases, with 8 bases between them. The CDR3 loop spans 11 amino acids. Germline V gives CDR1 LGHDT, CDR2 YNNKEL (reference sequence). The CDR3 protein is CASRSGYGYTF. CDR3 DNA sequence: TGTGCCAGCCGGTCGGGCTATGGCTACACCTTC.

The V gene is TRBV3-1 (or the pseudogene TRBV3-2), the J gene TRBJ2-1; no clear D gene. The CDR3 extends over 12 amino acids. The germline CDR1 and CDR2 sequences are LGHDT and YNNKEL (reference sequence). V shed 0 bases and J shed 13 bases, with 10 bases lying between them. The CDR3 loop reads CASSQDLVTQFF. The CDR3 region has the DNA TGTGCCAGCAGCCAAGATCTCGTGACTCAGTTCTTC.

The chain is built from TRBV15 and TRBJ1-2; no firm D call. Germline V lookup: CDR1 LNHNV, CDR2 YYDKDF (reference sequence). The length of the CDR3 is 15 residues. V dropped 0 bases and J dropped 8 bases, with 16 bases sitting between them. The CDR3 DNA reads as TGTGCCACCAGCAGAGATCAGCGCGGCCTAGTCGGCTACACCTTC. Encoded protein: CATSRDQRGLVGYTF.

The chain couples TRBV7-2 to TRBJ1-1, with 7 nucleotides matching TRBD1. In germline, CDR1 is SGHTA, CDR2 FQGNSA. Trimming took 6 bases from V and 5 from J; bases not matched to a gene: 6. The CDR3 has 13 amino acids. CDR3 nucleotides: TGTGCCAGCAGTTTCACAGGGGAAACTGAAGCTTTCTTT. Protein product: CASSFTGETEAFF.

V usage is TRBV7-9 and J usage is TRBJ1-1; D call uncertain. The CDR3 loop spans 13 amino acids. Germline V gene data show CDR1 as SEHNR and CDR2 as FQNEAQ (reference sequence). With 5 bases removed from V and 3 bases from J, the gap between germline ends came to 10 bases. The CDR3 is CASSGSTYTEAFF. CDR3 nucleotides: TGTGCCAGCAGCGGTAGCACATACACTGAAGCTTTCTTT.

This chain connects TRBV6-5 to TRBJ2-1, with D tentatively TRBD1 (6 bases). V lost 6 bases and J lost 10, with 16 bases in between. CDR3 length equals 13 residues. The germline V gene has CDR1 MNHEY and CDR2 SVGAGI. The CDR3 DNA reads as TGTGCCAGCAGGCCTACAGGGCCTGACGAGCAGTTCTTC. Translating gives CASRPTGPDEQFF.

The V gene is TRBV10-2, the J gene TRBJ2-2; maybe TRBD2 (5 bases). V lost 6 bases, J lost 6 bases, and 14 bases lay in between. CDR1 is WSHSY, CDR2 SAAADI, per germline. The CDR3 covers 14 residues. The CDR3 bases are TGCGCCAGCAGAGGCTCGGGGATCTCCGGGGAGCTGTTTTTT. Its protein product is CASRGSGISGELFF.

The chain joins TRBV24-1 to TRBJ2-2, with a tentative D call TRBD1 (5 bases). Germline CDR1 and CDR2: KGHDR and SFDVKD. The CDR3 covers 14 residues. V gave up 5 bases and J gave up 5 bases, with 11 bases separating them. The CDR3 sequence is CATSARAGTGELFF. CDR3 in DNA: TGTGCCACCAGTGCCAGGGCAGGGACCGGGGAGCTGTTTTTT.

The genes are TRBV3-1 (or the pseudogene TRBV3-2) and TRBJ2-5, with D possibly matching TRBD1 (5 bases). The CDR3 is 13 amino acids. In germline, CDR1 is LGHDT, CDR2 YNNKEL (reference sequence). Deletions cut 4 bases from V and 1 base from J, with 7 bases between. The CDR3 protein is CASSLDSQETQYF. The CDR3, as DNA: TGTGCCAGCAGCCTTGACAGCCAAGAGACCCAGTACTTC.

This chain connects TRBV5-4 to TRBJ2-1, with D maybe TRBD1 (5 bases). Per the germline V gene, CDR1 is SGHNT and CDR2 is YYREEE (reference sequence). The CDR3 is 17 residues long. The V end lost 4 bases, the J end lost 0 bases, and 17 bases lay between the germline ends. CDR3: CASSLQGPSSSYNEQFF. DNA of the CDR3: TGTGCCAGCAGCCTCCAGGGCCCATCTAGCTCCTACAATGAGCAGTTCTTC.

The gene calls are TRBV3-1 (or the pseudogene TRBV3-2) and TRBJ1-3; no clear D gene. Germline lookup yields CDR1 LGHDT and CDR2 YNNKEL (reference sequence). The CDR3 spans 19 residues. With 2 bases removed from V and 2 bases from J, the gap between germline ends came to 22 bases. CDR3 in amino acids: CASSQIYGGVLKPGNTIYF. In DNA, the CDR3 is TGTGCCAGCAGCCAAATTTATGGAGGAGTTCTCAAACCTGGAAACACCATATATTTT.

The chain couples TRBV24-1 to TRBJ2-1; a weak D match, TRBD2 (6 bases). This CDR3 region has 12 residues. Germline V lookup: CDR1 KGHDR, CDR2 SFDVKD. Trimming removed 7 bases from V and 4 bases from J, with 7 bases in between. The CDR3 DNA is TGTGCCACCAGCCGGGGGTACAATGAGCAGTTCTTC. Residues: CATSRGYNEQFF.